This T cell receptor (beta chain) was recovered during a study of molecular identifiers for immune sequencing clone quantification. General study points: With a barcode shared among identical TCR molecules, highly expanded clone sizes could be underestimated.

The CD8+CD4-CCR7+CD45RA+ phenotype defined the sorted naive CD8 T cells. The CDR3 covers 15 residues. After removal of 5 bases from V and 3 bases from J, the junction contained 10 bases not matched to a gene. Germline V lookup: CDR1 MNHEY, CDR2 SVGEGT. From the PCR reads, TCRdb called clonotypes with MiXCR, one entry per CDR3 protein. Of approximately 90,000 distinct CDR3 sequences in the sample, less than 25% were seen once. Worth noting for this clonotype: Its antigen is unidentified.

The chain joins TRBV6-2 or TRBV6-3 to TRBJ2-7; 7 bases are shared with TRBD2. The receptor's source is a human donor in good health. Some libraries in this study had Jurkat cell RNA spiked in. Sequenced input: naive CD8+ T cells from blood, with Jurkat cell RNA spiked in. Described subset: FACS-sorted CD8+CD4-CCR7+CD45RA+ naive T cells. CDR3 region: CASSPRGVFLYEQYF. The CDR3 coding sequence is TGTGCCAGCAGTCCCCGGGGGGTTTTCCTCTACGAGCAGTACTTC.